This T cell receptor beta chain is from a study of T cells in localized non-small cell lung cancer. Per germline, CDR1 SGHNT and CDR2 YENEEA. The V gene end was trimmed by 1 base and the J gene end by 4 bases; junction bases not matched to a gene: 9. This CDR3 has 16 amino acids. Repertoires were generated with immunoSEQ multiplex PCR, while TCRdb's copy carries only in-frame clones and drops some. The repertoire holds over a thousand clones, with approximately 22% as singletons. This clone ranks as medium-sized. Its matching antigen is unknown. Study-wide results and limits: Higher blood T cell density tracked longer overall survival. Heterogeneity within the tumor remains possible, as just one region underwent sequencing.

This TCR derives from a woman aged 35-75 years with stage III lung adenocarcinoma. V gene TRBV11-3 combines with J gene TRBJ2-5; the match to TRBD2 covers 7 bases. The sequencing here drew on normal lung tissue next to the tumor, taken before any cancer treatment. CDR3 coding DNA: TGTGCCAGCAGCTTAGTCTGGCAGCGGGAAGGAGAGACCCAGTACTTC. Encoded protein: CASSLVWQREGETQYF.